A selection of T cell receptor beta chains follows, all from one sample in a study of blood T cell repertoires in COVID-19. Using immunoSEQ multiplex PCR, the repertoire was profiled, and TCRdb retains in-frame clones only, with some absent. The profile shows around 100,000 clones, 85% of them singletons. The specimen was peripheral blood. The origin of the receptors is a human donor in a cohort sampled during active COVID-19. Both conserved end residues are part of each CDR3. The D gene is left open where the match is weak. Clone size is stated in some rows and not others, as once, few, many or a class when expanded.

CDR3nt: TGTGCCAGCAGTAATAACCCGGGACAAGACAATGAGCAGTTCTTC; CDR3aa: CASSNNPGQDNEQFF; j_gene: TRBJ2-1; d_gene: .; v_gene: TRBV5-4; abundance: once
CDR3nt: TGTGCCACCTACCACACGGGGGGTTTCAATGAGCAGTTCTTC; CDR3aa: CATYHTGGFNEQFF; j_gene: TRBJ2-1; d_gene: TRBD2; v_gene: TRBV10-3; abundance: .
CDR3nt: TGTGCCAGTAGTAACAGGGGGGCCAACGTCCTGACTTTC; CDR3aa: CASSNRGANVLTF; j_gene: TRBJ2-6; d_gene: .; v_gene: TRBV19; abundance: .
CDR3nt: TGTGCCAGCAGAACCGACAGATCCTCCTACAATGAGCAGTTCTTC; CDR3aa: CASRTDRSSYNEQFF; j_gene: TRBJ2-1; d_gene: .; v_gene: TRBV7-8; abundance: .
CDR3nt: TGTGCCAGCAGCGAGGGACAGGGAACCGTCTACGAGCAGTACTTC; CDR3aa: CASSEGQGTVYEQYF; j_gene: TRBJ2-7; d_gene: TRBD1; v_gene: TRBV25-1; abundance: .
CDR3nt: TGCGCCAGCAGCGAGCGTACGAACACTGAAGCTTTCTTT; CDR3aa: CASSERTNTEAFF; j_gene: TRBJ1-1; d_gene: .; v_gene: TRBV5-1; abundance: .
CDR3nt: TGTGCCAGCAGTCGCATCGGGGTATCCTATGGCTACACCTTC; CDR3aa: CASSRIGVSYGYTF; j_gene: TRBJ1-2; d_gene: .; v_gene: TRBV14; abundance: .
CDR3nt: TGTGCCAGCAGTTACGCAACACCGTCCTCCTACGAGCAGTACTTC; CDR3aa: CASSYATPSSYEQYF; j_gene: TRBJ2-7; d_gene: .; v_gene: TRBV6-5; abundance: .
CDR3nt: TGTGCCAGCAGCCCTCCTAGCACAGATACGCAGTATTTT; CDR3aa: CASSPPSTDTQYF; j_gene: TRBJ2-3; d_gene: .; v_gene: TRBV7-3; abundance: .
CDR3nt: TGTGCCAGCAGTTACCAACAAAATCACGCGAACACTGAAGCTTTCTTT; CDR3aa: CASSYQQNHANTEAFF; j_gene: TRBJ1-1; d_gene: .; v_gene: TRBV6-2/TRBV6-3; abundance: .
CDR3nt: TGTGCCAGTAACGGGGAGGGGGAGCTGTTTTTT; CDR3aa: CASNGEGELFF; j_gene: TRBJ2-2; d_gene: .; v_gene: TRBV19; abundance: .
CDR3nt: TGTGCCAGCAGTGAACCGGGACAGCTGAACACTGAAGCTTTCTTT; CDR3aa: CASSEPGQLNTEAFF; j_gene: TRBJ1-1; d_gene: TRBD1; v_gene: TRBV25-1; abundance: .
CDR3nt: TGTGCCAGCAGGGACAGGGTTTATGGAAACACCATATATTTT; CDR3aa: CASRDRVYGNTIYF; j_gene: TRBJ1-3; d_gene: TRBD1; v_gene: TRBV6-5; abundance: .
CDR3nt: TGTGCCACCAGCAGAGATCTAACAGGGGTCTACGAGCAGTACTTC; CDR3aa: CATSRDLTGVYEQYF; j_gene: TRBJ2-7; d_gene: TRBD1; v_gene: TRBV15; abundance: .
CDR3nt: TGTGCCAGCAGCTACACAGAAACCAACTCTGGAAACACCATATATTTT; CDR3aa: CASSYTETNSGNTIYF; j_gene: TRBJ1-3; d_gene: .; v_gene: TRBV6-5; abundance: .
CDR3nt: TGTGCCAGCAGATACCGAGCAGGGAGCAATCAGCCCCAGCATTTT; CDR3aa: CASRYRAGSNQPQHF; j_gene: TRBJ1-5; d_gene: .; v_gene: TRBV5-8; abundance: once
CDR3nt: TGTGCCAGCAGCTTGATGGGACAGGTTGCCGATACGCAGTATTTT; CDR3aa: CASSLMGQVADTQYF; j_gene: TRBJ2-3; d_gene: TRBD1; v_gene: TRBV5-6; abundance: .
CDR3nt: TGTGCCAGCAGGGTTGGACTTCCCAATGAGCAGTTCTTC; CDR3aa: CASRVGLPNEQFF; j_gene: TRBJ2-1; d_gene: .; v_gene: TRBV12-3/TRBV12-4; abundance: .
CDR3nt: TGTGCCAGCAGCCAAGTTCGGACAGGGTACACTGAAGCTTTCTTT; CDR3aa: CASSQVRTGYTEAFF; j_gene: TRBJ1-1; d_gene: TRBD1; v_gene: TRBV3-1/TRBV3-2; abundance: .
CDR3nt: TGCAGCGTTGGTTCGGCGGGGGGCACAGATACGCAGTATTTT; CDR3aa: CSVGSAGGTDTQYF; j_gene: TRBJ2-3; d_gene: TRBD2; v_gene: TRBV29-1; abundance: .
CDR3nt: TGTGCCAACCTCGACAGGTGCAATCAGCCCCAGCATTTT; CDR3aa: CANLDRCNQPQHF; j_gene: TRBJ1-5; d_gene: .; v_gene: TRBV19; abundance: few
CDR3nt: TGTGCCAGCAGTGCCTTGGGGGGACAGGGAAACTACGAGCAGTACTTC; CDR3aa: CASSALGGQGNYEQYF; j_gene: TRBJ2-7; d_gene: TRBD1; v_gene: TRBV25-1; abundance: .
CDR3nt: TGCGCCAGCAGGGACAGGCGGGGCACTGAAGCTTTCTTT; CDR3aa: CASRDRRGTEAFF; j_gene: TRBJ1-1; d_gene: TRBD1; v_gene: TRBV10-1; abundance: .
CDR3nt: TGTGCCAGCAGTTCCCTCGCTGGGGGCCTCTACGAGCAGTACTTC; CDR3aa: CASSSLAGGLYEQYF; j_gene: TRBJ2-7; d_gene: .; v_gene: TRBV6-5; abundance: .
CDR3nt: TGTGCCAGCAGCTTAGCTCCCGAGGGGCGGGGTATGTTAGATACGCAGTATTTT; CDR3aa: CASSLAPEGRGMLDTQYF; j_gene: TRBJ2-3; d_gene: .; v_gene: TRBV7-2; abundance: .
CDR3nt: TGTGCCAGCATCAGGGGTACAGGGGGCTCCTACAATGAGCAGTTCTTC; CDR3aa: CASIRGTGGSYNEQFF; j_gene: TRBJ2-1; d_gene: TRBD1; v_gene: TRBV28; abundance: .
CDR3nt: TGCGCCAGCAGTCAATCGGTAGCACAGGGGGCAGGTTTTGGGTCAGATACGCAGTATTTT; CDR3aa: CASSQSVAQGAGFGSDTQYF; j_gene: TRBJ2-3; d_gene: TRBD1; v_gene: TRBV23-1; abundance: .
CDR3nt: TGTGCCAGCAGCTTAGCGAAGGGTACGGGGTCCTACGAGCAGTACTTC; CDR3aa: CASSLAKGTGSYEQYF; j_gene: TRBJ2-7; d_gene: .; v_gene: TRBV7-9; abundance: .
CDR3nt: TGTGCCAGCGTATCTAGCGGGGGCTACGAGCAGTACTTC; CDR3aa: CASVSSGGYEQYF; j_gene: TRBJ2-7; d_gene: .; v_gene: TRBV21-1; abundance: .
CDR3nt: TGTGCCAGCAGCGGTCAACTAGCGGGGGTGTACAATGAGCAGTTCTTC; CDR3aa: CASSGQLAGVYNEQFF; j_gene: TRBJ2-1; d_gene: TRBD2; v_gene: TRBV9; abundance: few
CDR3nt: TGTGCCAGCAGTCGAGATACGCAGTATTTT; CDR3aa: CASSRDTQYF; j_gene: TRBJ2-3; d_gene: .; v_gene: TRBV7-9; abundance: once
CDR3nt: TGCAGCGTTGACGTCTCTGGGCAGGGGGACACTGAAGCTTTCTTT; CDR3aa: CSVDVSGQGDTEAFF; j_gene: TRBJ1-1; d_gene: TRBD1; v_gene: TRBV29-1; abundance: .
CDR3nt: TGCGCCAGCAGCTTGCGCGTTAGCACAGATACGCAGTATTTT; CDR3aa: CASSLRVSTDTQYF; j_gene: TRBJ2-3; d_gene: .; v_gene: TRBV5-1; abundance: .
CDR3nt: TGTGCCAGCAGCCTGGACAGGTCTGAAGCTTTCTTT; CDR3aa: CASSLDRSEAFF; j_gene: TRBJ1-1; d_gene: TRBD1; v_gene: TRBV5-6; abundance: .
CDR3nt: TGTGCCAGCAGCGTAGCTCGGGATTCACCCCTCCACTTT; CDR3aa: CASSVARDSPLHF; j_gene: TRBJ1-6; d_gene: .; v_gene: TRBV9; abundance: .
CDR3nt: TGTGCCAGCAGCGCCCGCCGGACAGGGTACGGTGAAAAACTGTTTTTT; CDR3aa: CASSARRTGYGEKLFF; j_gene: TRBJ1-4; d_gene: TRBD1; v_gene: TRBV11-2; abundance: .
CDR3nt: TGTGCCAGTAGTATAATCGGGGTCGGGCAGCCCCAGCATTTT; CDR3aa: CASSIIGVGQPQHF; j_gene: TRBJ1-5; d_gene: .; v_gene: TRBV19; abundance: .
CDR3nt: TGTGCCAGCAGCTTTCGGGACAGGGGACCTAACACCGGGGAGCTGTTTTTT; CDR3aa: CASSFRDRGPNTGELFF; j_gene: TRBJ2-2; d_gene: TRBD1; v_gene: TRBV7-2; abundance: .
CDR3nt: TGCGCCAGCAGCCAAGAATCGTCCAGGATACCCCGTGATGAGCAGTTCTTC; CDR3aa: CASSQESSRIPRDEQFF; j_gene: TRBJ2-1; d_gene: .; v_gene: TRBV4-3; abundance: .
CDR3nt: TGTGCCAGCAGCCCGGGGGGTGGCCCTGGCACAGATACGCAGTATTTT; CDR3aa: CASSPGGGPGTDTQYF; j_gene: TRBJ2-3; d_gene: TRBD2; v_gene: TRBV9; abundance: .
CDR3nt: TGTGCCAGCACAACAGGGGGGAATAGCAATCAGCCCCAGCATTTT; CDR3aa: CASTTGGNSNQPQHF; j_gene: TRBJ1-5; d_gene: TRBD1; v_gene: TRBV27; abundance: .
CDR3nt: TGTGCCAGCAGCTTGGCGGGTCAGCTTGAAGCTTTCTTT; CDR3aa: CASSLAGQLEAFF; j_gene: TRBJ1-1; d_gene: .; v_gene: TRBV5-5; abundance: .
CDR3nt: TGTGCCAGCAGCTCCGGGGTGAGAGAAGCTTTCTTT; CDR3aa: CASSSGVREAFF; j_gene: TRBJ1-1; d_gene: .; v_gene: TRBV11-1; abundance: .
CDR3nt: TGTGCCAGCAGCCAAGGAGCAGGGCCAGAGACCCAGTACTTC; CDR3aa: CASSQGAGPETQYF; j_gene: TRBJ2-5; d_gene: .; v_gene: TRBV3-1/TRBV3-2; abundance: .
CDR3nt: TGTGCCAGCAGCTTCCTAGCGGGGGGGCAGAGGAACATTCAGTACTTC; CDR3aa: CASSFLAGGQRNIQYF; j_gene: TRBJ2-4; d_gene: TRBD2; v_gene: TRBV7-2; abundance: .
CDR3nt: TGTGCCAGTAGACCGGGACAGGGGGCCGGGTCCTACGAGCAGTACTTC; CDR3aa: CASRPGQGAGSYEQYF; j_gene: TRBJ2-7; d_gene: TRBD1; v_gene: TRBV19; abundance: .
CDR3nt: TGTGCCAGCAGCTCAGACTGGAATCAGCCCCAGCATTTT; CDR3aa: CASSSDWNQPQHF; j_gene: TRBJ1-5; d_gene: .; v_gene: TRBV6-6; abundance: .
CDR3nt: TGTGCCACCGCTGGGCTCAGACGGCTAGCCAAAAACATTCAGTACTTC; CDR3aa: CATAGLRRLAKNIQYF; j_gene: TRBJ2-4; d_gene: .; v_gene: TRBV2; abundance: .
CDR3nt: TGTGCCATCAAAGGAGGGCCAATCCAGCCCCAGCATTTT; CDR3aa: CAIKGGPIQPQHF; j_gene: TRBJ1-5; d_gene: .; v_gene: TRBV10-3; abundance: .
CDR3nt: TGTGCCAGCAGTATACAGGGATTCTACGAGCAGTACTTC; CDR3aa: CASSIQGFYEQYF; j_gene: TRBJ2-7; d_gene: .; v_gene: TRBV2; abundance: few
CDR3nt: TGTGCCAGCAGCCTTCGGGGTACCGGGGAGCTGTTTTTT; CDR3aa: CASSLRGTGELFF; j_gene: TRBJ2-2; d_gene: .; v_gene: TRBV12-3/TRBV12-4; abundance: .